This T cell receptor beta chain was recovered during a study of blood T cell repertoires in COVID-19. Across the study: Italy, Spain and the United States were the sources of the convalescent and acute COVID-19 samples. Sources were T cells, B-cell-depleted T cells, or PBMCs; the material itself was cDNA or gDNA.

Germline V gives CDR1 SGDLS, CDR2 YYNGEE. V shed 0 bases and J shed 6 bases, with 10 bases lying between them. CDR3 length: 15 residues. Original handling: Nucleated cell counts were estimated from reference gene primer amplification. Repertoires were generated with immunoSEQ multiplex PCR, while TCRdb's copy carries only in-frame clones and drops some. D and trimming were read from the DNA, whereas the V and J calls and clone size are those reported in that table. The data show about 81,000 clones, roughly 87% seen once. The TCR comes from a man aged 65 to 85 with acute or convalescent COVID-19. The chain has TRBV9 and TRBJ1-6; maybe TRBD1 (5 bases). Sequencing was carried out using peripheral blood. CDR3 sequence (DNA): TGTGCCAGCAGCGTAGAGGGGCACGGTAATTCACCCCTCCACTTT. Translating it yields CASSVEGHGNSPLHF. The variable domain in full, with the rest retrieved from reference TRBV9 and TRBJ1-6, is DSGVTQTPKHLITATGQRVTLRCSPRSGDLSVYWYQQSLDQGLQFLIQYYNGEERAKGNILERFSAQQFPDLHSELNLSSLELGDSALYFCASSVEGHGNSPLHFGNGTRLTVT.